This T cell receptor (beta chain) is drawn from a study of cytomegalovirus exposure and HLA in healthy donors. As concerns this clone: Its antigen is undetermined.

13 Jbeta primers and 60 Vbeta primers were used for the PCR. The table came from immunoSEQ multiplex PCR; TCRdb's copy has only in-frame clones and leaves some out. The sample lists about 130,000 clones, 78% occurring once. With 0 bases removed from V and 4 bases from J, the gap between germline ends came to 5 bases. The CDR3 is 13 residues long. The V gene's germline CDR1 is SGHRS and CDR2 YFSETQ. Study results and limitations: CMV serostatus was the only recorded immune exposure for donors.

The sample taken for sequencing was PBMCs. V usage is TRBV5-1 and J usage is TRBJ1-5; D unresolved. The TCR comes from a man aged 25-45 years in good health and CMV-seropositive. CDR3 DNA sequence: TGCGCCAGCAGCTTGGATCAGAATCAGCCCCAGCATTTT. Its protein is CASSLDQNQPQHF. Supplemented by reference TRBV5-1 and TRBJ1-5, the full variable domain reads KAGVTQTPRYLIKTRGQQVTLSCSPISGHRSVSWYQQTPGQGLQFLFEYFSETQRNKGNFPGRFSGRQFSNSRSEMNVSTLELGDSALYLCASSLDQNQPQHFGDGTRLSIL.